This T cell receptor (beta chain) was identified in a study of T-cell reconstitution after alpha-beta-depleted transplantation in children (dated by TCRdb to about 2016). Study-wide context: Using TCR repertoire profiling, the study quantitatively followed how T-cell immune reconstitution unfolded in children after TCRalphabeta/CD19-depleted allogeneic hematopoietic cell transplantation.

Libraries were constructed by PCR. Sequencing instrument: Illumina HiSeq 2500. Molecular barcoding was employed in the preparation of TCR libraries, with unique molecular identifiers being used to normalize TCRbeta repertoire quantification. TCRdb ran its own pipeline on the public reads, namely fastp trimming at Q25 and MiXCR clone calling, and kept in-frame beta chains. Every entry covers one CDR3 protein and lists the most common genes and DNA from its rows. The sample has roughly 300,000 distinct CDR3 sequences on record, more than 9% of them singletons. The ten largest clones take up 23% of the sample. This clonotype was picked up many times. What this receptor recognizes is not known. There are no base qualities to consult, and no much larger clone falls within one base. Counted from cysteine to phenylalanine, this CDR3 has 13 amino acids. The entry retains the CDR3 DNA only, 39 bases that are in frame from base 1. Compared with germline, V lacks 2 bases and J lacks 8 bases; bases without a gene match: 5. According to the germline V gene (reference sequence), CDR1 reads DFQATT and CDR2 reads SNEGSKA.

Sample treatment or condition, as interpreted from the label and publication: allogeneic hematopoietic cell transplantation with graft depleted of TCRalphabeta T cells and CD19 B cells. The transplant recipients were children given TCRalphabeta/CD19-depleted allogeneic hematopoietic cell grafts. Broader findings and caveats from the paper: In some patients, the high TCRbeta diversity seen at day 60 was put down to recipient T cells and intrathymic progenitors that had survived conditioning. Over the following months the frequencies of hyperexpanded clones went down, and after one year T-cell counts and TCRbeta diversity were mostly credited to newly produced T cells. About two months after transplant, the apparently early recovery of alphabetaT-cell counts reportedly depended on just several hundred clones that had expanded rapidly and came from non-depleted graft cells.

The TCR was taken from a male patient aged 2 to 10 who had a stem cell transplant for chronic granulomatous disease, so the T cells may come from the graft donor. The rearrangement joined TRBV20-1 to TRBJ2-1, with 8 junctional bases fitting TRBD2. The material was peripheral blood, obtained 180 days after TCRalphabeta/CD19-depleted stem cell transplant. The bases are TGCAGTGCTAGACGTGCGGGAGGCGATGAGCAGTTCTTC. Its coded protein is CSARRAGGDEQFF.